This T cell receptor beta chain was sequenced in a study of blood T cell repertoires in COVID-19. Trimming pared 4 bases from V and 11 bases from J, leaving 12 bases between. The V gene's germline CDR1 is LGHDT and CDR2 YNNKEL (reference sequence). The CDR3 runs to 12 residues. Profiled with immunoSEQ multiplex PCR; TCRdb holds only in-frame clones, not every one. The top ten hold 7.9% of the sample, which has more than 95,000 clones, 86% seen once. Sample: peripheral blood. This receptor was taken from a man between 70 and 80 years old who had recovered from COVID-19. The V and J genes are TRBV3-1 (or the pseudogene TRBV3-2) and TRBJ2-4; possibly TRBD1 for D (6 bases). The CDR3 spells CASSLQGSFQYF. The DNA of the CDR3 is TGTGCCAGCAGCCTCCAGGGGTCGTTTCAGTACTTC.